These 20 T cell receptor beta chains share one sample of origin, sequenced in a study of early T cells in non-severe SARS-CoV-2 infection. TCRdb used MiXCR to reprocess the 5' RACE reads, holding one entry per CDR3 protein. Here the sample spans approximately 81,000 distinct CDR3 sequences, over 13% being singletons. Sequencing input: whole blood. These receptors all stem from an adult who was a healthcare worker with PCR-confirmed SARS-CoV-2 infection or an uninfected control (not recorded which).

With respect to this clonotype: Just one base apart from a much larger clone, this may be a read error. CDR3 region: CASSTSDTQYF. CDR3 DNA: TGTGCCAGCAGCACGAGCGACACCCAGTACTTC. V usage is TRBV12-3 or TRBV12-4 and J usage is TRBJ2-5; D unresolved. V was shortened by 6 bases and J by 8 bases, with 10 bases between the two germline ends. The CDR3 has 11 amino acids.

This clonotype appeared a few times. This rearrangement joins TRBV30 to TRBJ2-1, with D uncertain. Germline assignment: CDR1 GTSNPN and CDR2 SVGIG (reference sequence). This CDR3 has 13 amino acids. V lost 5 bases and J lost 8, with 16 bases in between. The CDR3 nucleotides read TGTGCCTGGGGGGTTGTGGGGTACCATGAGCAGTTCTTC. Its translation is CAWGVVGYHEQFF.

This clonotype was seen many times. The chain carries TRBV5-5 and TRBJ2-1; D perhaps matches TRBD2 (5 bases). The CDR3 has 16 amino acids. The V end was cut by 0 bases, the J end by 3 bases, with 13 bases between. Germline CDR1 SGHKS, CDR2 YYEKEE (reference sequence). Here the CDR3 DNA reads TGTGCCAGCAGCTTGGTCGCGGGCCTCGGCTACAATGAGCAGTTCTTC. Its protein is CASSLVAGLGYNEQFF.

The chain couples TRBV20-1 to TRBJ1-2; tentatively, D is TRBD1 (6 bases). V gave up 4 bases and J gave up 4 bases, with 13 bases separating them. Germline assignment: CDR1 DFQATT and CDR2 SNEGSKA (reference sequence). The CDR3 runs 13 residues. This CDR3 is CSATQGGGYGYTF. DNA of the CDR3: TGCAGTGCTACCCAAGGGGGGGGCTATGGCTACACCTTC.

Concerning this clonotype: One base away lies a much larger clone, so this may be a sequencing read error. This chain connects TRBV5-5 to TRBJ2-7, with D possibly matching TRBD2 (5 bases). Looked up from germline, CDR1 is SGHKS and CDR2 is YYEKEE (reference sequence). The CDR3 consists of 16 residues. The CDR3 is CASSLSRTDFTYELYF. The CDR3 DNA reads TGTGCCAGCAGCTTGTCGCGGACTGATTTTACCTACGAGCTGTACTTC.

In this sample, this clonotype turned up a few times. V is TRBV3-1 and J is TRBJ1-4; no reliable D call. The CDR3 covers 16 residues. V lost 0 bases and J 0 bases, leaving 8 bases between the germline ends. Germline V gene lookup returns CDR1 LGHDT and CDR2 YNNKEL (reference sequence). This CDR3 reads CASSQDSTATNEKLFF. CDR3 sequence (DNA): TGTGCCAGCAGCCAAGATTCCACAGCAACTAATGAAAAACTGTTTTTT.

This clonotype showed up just a few times. V and J are TRBV6-6 and TRBJ2-7; 15 bases map to TRBD2. Losses at the gene ends were 8 bases for V and 6 bases for J; bases not matched to a gene: 17. The V gene's germline CDR1 is MNHNY and CDR2 SVGAGI (reference sequence). CDR3 size: 18 residues. CDR3 in DNA: TGTGCCAGCTGCGAGACTCCCGGCCGGACTAGCGGGAGGGGCGAGCAGTACTTC. It translates to CASCETPGRTSGRGEQYF.

The sample holds a few counts of this clonotype. The chain uses TRBV29-1 and TRBJ1-4; 7 bases agree with TRBD1. Germline V gene sequence: CDR1 SQVTM, CDR2 ANQGSEA. CDR3 length equals 15 residues. V dropped 7 bases and J dropped 0; count of bases not matched to a gene: 8. The CDR3 sequence: CSARQGSATNEKLFF. The CDR3 DNA reads as TGCAGCGCACGACAGGGATCGGCAACTAATGAAAAACTGTTTTTT.

The V and J genes are TRBV24-1 and TRBJ2-7; 12 bases agree with TRBD1. The CDR3 totals 16 residues. V shed 3 bases and J 5 bases; nucleotides not matched to a gene: 7. CDR1 KGHDR and CDR2 SFDVKD come from the germline V gene. The CDR3 DNA sequence: TGTGCCACCAGTGATCCCGGGACAGGGGGCCGGGACGAGCAGTACTTC. Amino acid sequence: CATSDPGTGGRDEQYF.

This clonotype appeared many times. The J gene is TRBJ1-6, the V gene TRBV20-1; D is undetermined. Germline loops: CDR1 DFQATT, CDR2 SNEGSKA (reference sequence). The V and J ends lost 2 bases and 5 bases respectively, with 7 bases between them. There are 13 residues in the CDR3. The CDR3 region has the DNA TGCAGTGCTAGATTCCAGGATAATTCACCCCTCCACTTT. Translating it yields CSARFQDNSPLHF.

A few counts support this clonotype. The chain carries TRBV29-1 and TRBJ1-2; D possibly corresponds to TRBD1 (5 bases). This CDR3 spans 13 amino acids. Germline-derived CDR1 and CDR2 are SQVTM and ANQGSEA. V lost 1 base to trimming and J lost 6 bases, with 12 bases between them. The DNA for the CDR3 is TGCAGCGTTGAAGGCGGCAGGGTCGATGGCTACACCTTC. Translation gives CSVEGGRVDGYTF.

This chain links TRBV7-9 with TRBJ1-6; maybe TRBD1 (6 bases). Trimming stripped 6 bases from V and 7 bases from J, with 13 bases between. The germline CDR1 and CDR2 sequences are SEHNR and FQNEAQ (reference sequence). This CDR3 region has 14 residues. CDR3 loop: CASSIQGTNSPLHF. The DNA for the CDR3 is TGTGCCAGCAGTATACAGGGCACGAATTCACCCCTCCACTTT.

The rearrangement joins TRBV6-1 to TRBJ1-1; D gene uncertain. Germline assignment: CDR1 MNHNS and CDR2 SASEGT. This CDR3 contains 14 residues. V was pared by 3 bases and J by 1 base, with 9 bases between. The CDR3 sequence: CASSDGITNTEAFF. The CDR3 nucleotides are TGTGCCAGCAGTGATGGCATTACGAACACTGAAGCTTTCTTT.

This clonotype was detected only a few times. V usage is TRBV11-2 and J usage is TRBJ2-2, with TRBD1 matching 12 bases. Germline V gives CDR1 SGHAT, CDR2 FQNNGV. The CDR3 runs 17 residues. V was clipped by 4 bases and J by 6 bases; unmatched bases: 9. The CDR3 DNA follows: TGTGCCAGCAGCTCCATGCTCGGGACAGGGGGCCCCGGGGAGCTGTTTTTT. The encoded protein is CASSSMLGTGGPGELFF.

This clonotype was seen at least ten times. J is TRBJ2-1 and V is TRBV10-3; TRBD1 matches at 8 bases. The CDR3 loop spans 16 amino acids. The V segment lost 2 bases and the J segment 7 bases; nucleotides outside the gene matches: 10. The germline V gene encodes CDR1 ENHRY and CDR2 SYGVKD. In nucleotides, the CDR3 is TGTGCCATCAGTGAGCCCTCCGGGACAGGATTTAATGAGCAGTTCTTC. Its protein is CAISEPSGTGFNEQFF.

V gene TRBV14 combines with J gene TRBJ2-7, with a possible D match to TRBD2 (5 bases). Germline V gene lookup returns CDR1 SGHDN and CDR2 FVKESK. The CDR3 runs to 16 residues. Trimming took 1 base from V and 1 from J, leaving 14 bases between them. Written as DNA, the CDR3 is TGTGCCAGCAGCCAAGGGCTCGGAGGCCCATCCTACGAGCAGTACTTC. It translates to CASSQGLGGPSYEQYF.

The table lists this clonotype with many counts. The gene calls are TRBV25-1 and TRBJ2-1, with TRBD2 matching 7 bases. Trimming removed 4 bases from V and 4 bases from J; junction bases left unmatched: 7. This CDR3 contains 15 residues. Germline CDR1 MGHDK, CDR2 SYGVNS. The DNA of the CDR3 is TGTGCCAGCAGTGTGGCGGGAGTGGGATACAATGAGCAGTTCTTC. Protein: CASSVAGVGYNEQFF.

The chain is built from TRBV3-1 and TRBJ2-7; D is ambiguous. The CDR3 runs 12 residues. Germline CDR1 reads LGHDT; CDR2 reads YNNKEL (reference sequence). V was clipped by 3 bases and J by 12 bases, with 15 bases between them. As DNA, the CDR3 is TGTGCCAGCAGCCAGGGCTCCTCAGGCGTGTACTTC. This translates into CASSQGSSGVYF.

CDR3 in DNA: TGCAGTGCCCCGACTGGGAGGACCTACAATGAGCAGTTCTTC. It specifies CSAPTGRTYNEQFF. This chain joins TRBV20-1 and TRBJ2-1; D perhaps matches TRBD2 (6 bases). Germline V gene sequence: CDR1 DFQATT, CDR2 SNEGSKA (reference sequence). The germline V and J ends were trimmed by 6 bases and 2 bases, with 14 bases remaining between them. The CDR3 loop spans 14 amino acids.

This clonotype was seen ten or more times. V and J are TRBV10-3 and TRBJ2-1; D is uncertain. Germline assignment: CDR1 ENHRY and CDR2 SYGVKD. Trimming stripped 3 bases from V and 7 bases from J, with 16 bases between. The CDR3 is 15 amino acids. The CDR3 sequence: CAISDLPGQGNEQFF. Here the CDR3 DNA reads TGTGCCATCAGTGATCTGCCAGGCCAAGGAAATGAGCAGTTCTTC.